In this sample, the clone carrying this TCR beta chain turned up many times. Its antigen is as yet unknown. The data were taken from a study of T cells in Graves' hyperthyroidism and ophthalmopathy. Study in general: Peripheral blood collection took place at initial diagnosis, before any treatment.

RNA transcripts served as the template for amplifying TCR beta CDR3 regions. HTBI primers drove first-round RT-PCR of the TCR CDR3. TCRdb re-called the multiplex PCR reads with MiXCR, one entry per CDR3 protein. The table lists around 430,000 distinct CDR3 sequences, about 15% of them singletons. Study-level points and caveats: By a 13 V-J model, ophthalmopathy was set apart from stable hyperthyroidism. Also found in blood were most expanded thyroid clonotypes above 0.001.

Diagnosis of hyperthyroidism was new in patients aged 18 to 65, and its duration was under 2 months. This CDR3 has 14 residues. V was shortened by 6 bases and J by 9 bases, with 18 bases between the two germline ends. Germline V gene data show CDR1 as MNHEY and CDR2 as SMNVEV (reference sequence). The chain combines TRBV27 with TRBJ2-1, with a tentative D call TRBD1 (6 bases). The receptor comes from a woman aged 25 to 39 with Graves' hyperthyroidism. The sequencing sample was made of blood. The CDR3 region has the DNA TGTGCCAGCAGAAAGCCTACAGGGTCACCTGAGCAGTTCTTC. Translating it yields CASRKPTGSPEQFF.